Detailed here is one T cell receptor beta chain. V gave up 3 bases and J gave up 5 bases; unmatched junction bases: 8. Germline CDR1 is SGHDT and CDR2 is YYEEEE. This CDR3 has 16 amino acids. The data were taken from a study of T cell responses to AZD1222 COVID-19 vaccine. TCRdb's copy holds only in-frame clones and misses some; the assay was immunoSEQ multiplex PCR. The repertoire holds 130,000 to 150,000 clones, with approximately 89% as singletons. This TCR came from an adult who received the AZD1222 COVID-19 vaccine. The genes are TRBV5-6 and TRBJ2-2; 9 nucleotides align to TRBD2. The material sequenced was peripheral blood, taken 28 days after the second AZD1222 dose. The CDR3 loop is CASSWRAAGGTGELFF. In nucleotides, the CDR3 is TGTGCCAGCAGCTGGAGGGCAGCGGGGGGAACCGGGGAGCTGTTTTTT.